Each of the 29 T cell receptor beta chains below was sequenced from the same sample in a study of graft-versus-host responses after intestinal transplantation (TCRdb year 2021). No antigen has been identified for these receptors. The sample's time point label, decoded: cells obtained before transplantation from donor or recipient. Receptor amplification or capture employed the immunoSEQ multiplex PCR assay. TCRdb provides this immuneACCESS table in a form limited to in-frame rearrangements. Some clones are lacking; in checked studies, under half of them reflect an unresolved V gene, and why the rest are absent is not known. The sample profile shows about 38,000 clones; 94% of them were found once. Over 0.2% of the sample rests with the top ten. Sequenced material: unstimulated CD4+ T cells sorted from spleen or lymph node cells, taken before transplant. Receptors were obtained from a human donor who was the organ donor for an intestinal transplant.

In DNA form, the CDR3 reads TGTGCCAGTAGTACCTACGGGACTAGCGGGGGGGCATTAGCCAAAAACATTCAGTACTTC. Translating gives CASSTYGTSGGALAKNIQYF. The rearrangement uses TRBV19 and TRBJ2-4; TRBD2 aligns across 16 bases. The CDR3 extends over 20 amino acids. Germline loops: CDR1 LNHDA, CDR2 SQIVND (reference sequence). Germline trimming cut 4 bases from V and 0 bases from J; bases unmatched to any gene: 9.

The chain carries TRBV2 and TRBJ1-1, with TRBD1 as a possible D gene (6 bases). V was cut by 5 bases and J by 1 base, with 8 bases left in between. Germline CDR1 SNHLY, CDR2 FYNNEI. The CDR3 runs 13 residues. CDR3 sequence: CASSMTGNTEAFF. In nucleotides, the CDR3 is TGTGCCAGCAGTATGACAGGGAACACTGAAGCTTTCTTT.

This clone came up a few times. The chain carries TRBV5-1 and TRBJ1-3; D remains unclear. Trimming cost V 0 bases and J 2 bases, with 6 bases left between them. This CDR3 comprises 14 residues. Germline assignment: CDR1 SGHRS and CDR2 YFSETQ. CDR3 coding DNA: TGCGCCAGCAGCTTGGCCCCACCTGGAAACACCATATATTTT. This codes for CASSLAPPGNTIYF.

This CDR3 is CASSWTGGGYTF. DNA for the CDR3: TGTGCCAGCAGCTGGACAGGGGGTGGCTACACCTTC. This chain uses TRBV11-2 with TRBJ1-2, with 10 bases that match TRBD1. The CDR3 is 12 amino acids. Germline loops: CDR1 SGHAT, CDR2 FQNNGV. V lost 4 bases, J lost 7 bases, and 0 bases stayed unmatched.

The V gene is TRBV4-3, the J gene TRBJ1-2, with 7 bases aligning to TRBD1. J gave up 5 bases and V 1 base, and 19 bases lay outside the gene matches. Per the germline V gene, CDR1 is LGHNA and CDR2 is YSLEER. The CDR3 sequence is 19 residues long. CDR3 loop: CASSQGNRGGEIGGYGYTF. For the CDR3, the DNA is TGCGCCAGCAGCCAAGGGAACAGGGGAGGGGAAATCGGGGGATATGGCTACACCTTC.

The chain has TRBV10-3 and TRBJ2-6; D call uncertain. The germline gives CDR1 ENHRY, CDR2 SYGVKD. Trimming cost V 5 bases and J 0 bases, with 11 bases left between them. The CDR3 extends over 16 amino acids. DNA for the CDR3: TGTGCCATCAGTTCCGCAGCAAGCTCTGGGGCCAACGTCCTGACTTTC. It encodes CAISSAASSGANVLTF.

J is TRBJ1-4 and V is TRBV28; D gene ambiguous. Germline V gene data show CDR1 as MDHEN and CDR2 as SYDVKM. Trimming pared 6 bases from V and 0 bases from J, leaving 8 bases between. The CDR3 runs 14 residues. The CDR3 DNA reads TGTGCCAGCAGCCTGATCCCAACTAATGAAAAACTGTTTTTT. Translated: CASSLIPTNEKLFF. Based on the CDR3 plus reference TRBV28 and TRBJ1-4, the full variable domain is DVKVTQSSRYLVKRTGEKVFLECVQDMDHENMFWYRQDPGLGLRLIYFSYDVKMKEKGDIPEGYSVSREKKERFSLILESASTNQTSMYLCASSLIPTNEKLFFGSGTQLSVL.

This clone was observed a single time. The CDR3 sequence is CASSAPGQGVYEQYF. The CDR3, as DNA: TGTGCCAGCAGTGCGCCGGGACAGGGAGTCTACGAGCAGTACTTC. The chain combines TRBV28 with TRBJ2-7; 9 nucleotides match TRBD1. This CDR3 comprises 15 residues. Trimming cost V 5 bases and J 3 bases; bases outside gene matches: 8. Germline CDR1 MDHEN, CDR2 SYDVKM.

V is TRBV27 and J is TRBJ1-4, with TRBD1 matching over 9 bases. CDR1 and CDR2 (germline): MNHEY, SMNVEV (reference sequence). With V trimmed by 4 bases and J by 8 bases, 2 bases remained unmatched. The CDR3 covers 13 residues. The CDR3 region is CASSYRGREKLFF. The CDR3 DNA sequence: TGTGCCAGCAGTTACAGGGGGCGCGAAAAACTGTTTTTT. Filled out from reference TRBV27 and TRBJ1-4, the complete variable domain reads EAQVTQNPRYLITVTGKKLTVTCSQNMNHEYMSWYRQDPGLGLRQIYYSMNVEVTDKGDVPEGYKVSRKEKRNFPLILESPSPNQTSLYFCASSYRGREKLFFGSGTQLSVL.

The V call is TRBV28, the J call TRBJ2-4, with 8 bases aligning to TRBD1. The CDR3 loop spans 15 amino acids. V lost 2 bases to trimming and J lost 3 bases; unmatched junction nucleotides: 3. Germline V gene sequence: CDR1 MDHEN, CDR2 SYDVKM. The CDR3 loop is CASSLQGASKNIQYF. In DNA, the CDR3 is TGTGCCAGCAGTTTACAGGGGGCAAGCAAAAACATTCAGTACTTC.

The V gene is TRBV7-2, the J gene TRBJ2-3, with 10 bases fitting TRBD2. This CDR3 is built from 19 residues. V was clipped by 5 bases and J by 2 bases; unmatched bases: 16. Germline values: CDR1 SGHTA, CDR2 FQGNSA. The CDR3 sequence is CASSPRSSGGHTTTDTQYF. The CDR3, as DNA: TGTGCCAGCAGCCCACGTTCTAGCGGGGGCCATACCACCACAGATACGCAGTATTTT.

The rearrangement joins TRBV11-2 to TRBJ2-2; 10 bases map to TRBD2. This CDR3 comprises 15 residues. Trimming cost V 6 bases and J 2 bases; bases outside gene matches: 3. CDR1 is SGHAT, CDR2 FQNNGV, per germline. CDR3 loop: CASRTSGVNTGELFF. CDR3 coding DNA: TGTGCCAGCAGAACTAGCGGGGTTAACACCGGGGAGCTGTTTTTT.

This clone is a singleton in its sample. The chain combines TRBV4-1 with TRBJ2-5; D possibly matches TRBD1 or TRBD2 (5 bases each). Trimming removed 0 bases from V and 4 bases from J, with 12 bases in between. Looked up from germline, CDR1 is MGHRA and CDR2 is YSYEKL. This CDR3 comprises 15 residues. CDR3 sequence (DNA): TGCGCCAGCAGCCAAGACGGGAACAGGCGAGAGACCCAGTACTTC. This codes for CASSQDGNRRETQYF.

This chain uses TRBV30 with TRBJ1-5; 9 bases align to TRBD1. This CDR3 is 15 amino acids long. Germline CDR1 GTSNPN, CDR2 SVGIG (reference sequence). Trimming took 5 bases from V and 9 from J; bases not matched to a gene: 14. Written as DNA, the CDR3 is TGTGCCTGGGGCCTAACGGGACAGGGCACGGGGCCCCAGCATTTT. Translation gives CAWGLTGQGTGPQHF.

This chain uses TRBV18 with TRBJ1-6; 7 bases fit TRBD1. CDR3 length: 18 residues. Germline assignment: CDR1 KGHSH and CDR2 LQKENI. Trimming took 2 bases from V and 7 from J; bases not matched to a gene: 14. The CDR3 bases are TGTGCCAGCTCACCATTGCCTAGGGGGCCTATGGCGAATTCACCCCTCCACTTT. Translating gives CASSPLPRGPMANSPLHF.

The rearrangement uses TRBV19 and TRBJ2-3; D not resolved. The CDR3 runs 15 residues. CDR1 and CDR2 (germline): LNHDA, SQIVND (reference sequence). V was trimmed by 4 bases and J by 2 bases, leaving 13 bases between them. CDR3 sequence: CASSSPWSVTDTQYF. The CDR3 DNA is TGTGCCAGTAGTAGTCCTTGGTCCGTCACAGATACGCAGTATTTT.

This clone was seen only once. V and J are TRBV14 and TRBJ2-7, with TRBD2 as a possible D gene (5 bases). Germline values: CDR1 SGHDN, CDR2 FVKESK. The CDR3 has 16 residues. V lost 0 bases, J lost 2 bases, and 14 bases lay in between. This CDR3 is CASSQDQRSGPYEQYF. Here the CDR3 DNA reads TGTGCCAGCAGCCAAGATCAAAGGAGCGGACCCTACGAGCAGTACTTC.

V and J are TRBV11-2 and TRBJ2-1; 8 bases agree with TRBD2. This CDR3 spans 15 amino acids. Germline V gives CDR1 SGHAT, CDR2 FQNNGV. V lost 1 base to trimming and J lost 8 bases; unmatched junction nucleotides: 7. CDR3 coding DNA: TGTGCCAGCAGCTTAGCGGGGGGGGCCGTCGATGAGCAGTTCTTC. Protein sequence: CASSLAGGAVDEQFF.

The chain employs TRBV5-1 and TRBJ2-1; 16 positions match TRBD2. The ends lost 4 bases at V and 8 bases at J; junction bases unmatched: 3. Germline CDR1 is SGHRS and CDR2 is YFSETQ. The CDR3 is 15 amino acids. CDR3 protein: CASSRGLAGGDEQFF. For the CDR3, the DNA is TGCGCCAGCAGCCGGGGACTAGCGGGGGGGGATGAGCAGTTCTTC.

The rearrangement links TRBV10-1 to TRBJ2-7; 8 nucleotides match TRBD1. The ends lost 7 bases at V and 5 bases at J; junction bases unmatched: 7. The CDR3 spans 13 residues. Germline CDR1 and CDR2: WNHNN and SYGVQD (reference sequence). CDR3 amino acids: CASNSDRENEQYF. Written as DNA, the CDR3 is TGCGCCAGCAACTCGGACAGGGAGAACGAGCAGTACTTC.

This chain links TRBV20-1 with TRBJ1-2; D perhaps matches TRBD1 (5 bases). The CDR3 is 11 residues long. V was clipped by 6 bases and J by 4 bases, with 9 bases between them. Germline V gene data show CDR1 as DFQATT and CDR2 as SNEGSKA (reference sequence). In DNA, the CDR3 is TGCAGTGCCCGGGGGGGCTATGGCTACACCTTC. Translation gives CSARGGYGYTF.

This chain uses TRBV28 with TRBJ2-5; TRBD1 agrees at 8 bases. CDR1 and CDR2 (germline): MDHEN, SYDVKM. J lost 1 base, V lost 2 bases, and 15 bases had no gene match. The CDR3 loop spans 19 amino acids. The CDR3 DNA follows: TGTGCCAGCAGTTTACCAAGGTTGTTGAGGACAGGGAGCCAAGAGACCCAGTACTTC. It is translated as CASSLPRLLRTGSQETQYF.

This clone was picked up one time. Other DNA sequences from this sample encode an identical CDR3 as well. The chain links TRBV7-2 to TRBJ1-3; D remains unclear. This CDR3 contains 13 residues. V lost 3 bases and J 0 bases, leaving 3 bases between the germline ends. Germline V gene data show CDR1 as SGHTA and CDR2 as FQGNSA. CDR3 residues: CASSLGSGNTIYF. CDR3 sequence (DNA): TGTGCCAGCAGCTTGGGCTCTGGAAACACCATATATTTT.

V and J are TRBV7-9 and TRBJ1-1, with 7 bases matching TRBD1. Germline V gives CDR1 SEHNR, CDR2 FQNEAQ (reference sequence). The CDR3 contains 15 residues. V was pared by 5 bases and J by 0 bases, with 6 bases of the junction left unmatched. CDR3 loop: CASSPRQGLNTEAFF. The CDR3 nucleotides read TGTGCCAGCAGCCCCAGACAGGGATTGAACACTGAAGCTTTCTTT.

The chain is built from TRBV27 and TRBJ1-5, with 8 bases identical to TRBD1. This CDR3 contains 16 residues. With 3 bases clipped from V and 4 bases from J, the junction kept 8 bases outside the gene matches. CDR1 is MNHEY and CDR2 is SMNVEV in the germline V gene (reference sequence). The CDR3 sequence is CASSLQDRGLNQPQHF. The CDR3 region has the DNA TGTGCCAGCAGTTTGCAAGACAGGGGCTTGAATCAGCCCCAGCATTTT.

CDR3 in DNA: TGTGCCAGTAGTATAACCCAGGACAGGGGCTACACCTTC. Translated, it gives CASSITQDRGYTF. J is TRBJ1-2 and V is TRBV19; 7 nucleotides match TRBD1. V lost 2 bases to trimming and J lost 8 bases; unmatched junction nucleotides: 5. Germline V gene sequence: CDR1 LNHDA, CDR2 SQIVND (reference sequence). The CDR3 totals 13 residues.

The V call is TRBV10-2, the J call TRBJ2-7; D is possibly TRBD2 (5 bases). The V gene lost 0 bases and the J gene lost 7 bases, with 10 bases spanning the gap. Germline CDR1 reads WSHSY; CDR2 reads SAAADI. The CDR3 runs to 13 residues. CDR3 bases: TGCGCCAGCAGTGAGTCAGAGGGCAGTGAGCAGTACTTC. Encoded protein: CASSESEGSEQYF.

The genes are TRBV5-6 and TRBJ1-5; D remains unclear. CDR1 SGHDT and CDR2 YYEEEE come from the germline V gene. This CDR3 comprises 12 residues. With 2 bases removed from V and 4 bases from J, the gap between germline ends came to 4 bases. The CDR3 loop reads CASSLQNQPQHF. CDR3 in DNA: TGTGCCAGCAGCTTACAAAATCAGCCCCAGCATTTT.

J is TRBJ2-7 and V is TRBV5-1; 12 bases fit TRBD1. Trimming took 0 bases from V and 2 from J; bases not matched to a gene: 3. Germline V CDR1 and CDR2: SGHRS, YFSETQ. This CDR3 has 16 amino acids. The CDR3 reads CASSLGGTGGAYEQYF. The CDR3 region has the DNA TGCGCCAGCAGCTTGGGGGGGACAGGGGGCGCCTACGAGCAGTACTTC.